This TCR beta chain is drawn from a study of vaccination and CD4 T cells after COVID-19. Study-level findings and limits: Convalescent participants were relatively few, and none had early post-infection timepoints studied.

Once obtained from cultured CD4+ T cells, the DNA was sequenced using the Oncomine TCR Beta short-read assay. The genomic DNA was obtained from cultured CD4+ T cells by extraction with the QIAamp micro DNA kit. TCRdb fed the PCR reads into MiXCR, producing one record per CDR3 protein. The data contain 8,000 to 10,000 distinct CDR3 sequences, about 35% of them singletons. This sample's treatment: roughly 10-day PBMC culture with coronavirus spike peptide pools or control peptides (ViraFEST assay). CD4+ T cells of the unexposed donor were collected before the COVID-19 pandemic (2011-2018). ViraFEST used peptide pools to expand antigen-specific T cells, then sequenced TCRs. Cells were cultured for roughly eleven days, and then CD4+ T cells were isolated by negative selection. This clonotype has only a few counts. No antigen is known for it. The sequenced material came from CD4+ T cells from blood, cultured in vitro. The receptor was isolated from a human donor in good health.

The CDR3 region has the DNA TGCGCCAGCAGCTCAGGGACTAGCGGGAGCGAGACCCAGTACTTC. It yields the protein CASSSGTSGSETQYF. The chain has TRBV5-1 and TRBJ2-5, with 14 bases that match TRBD2. Trimming removed 3 bases from V and 5 bases from J; junction bases left unmatched: 3. The CDR3 contains 15 residues. Germline V CDR1 and CDR2: SGHRS, YFSETQ.